This T cell receptor (beta chain) was observed in a study of T cell clones after liver transplantation (dated by TCRdb to the late 2010s). With regard to the full study: ITN030ST, the source of the samples, was a randomized trial that attempted immunosuppression withdrawal within 2 years of liver transplantation. Third party-reactive TCRbeta sequences were also identified from pre-transplant MLRs to serve as an antigen-independent comparator for donor-reactive sequences. Tolerance was defined as complete immunosuppression withdrawal for at least one year with no rise in liver enzymes beyond twice the upper limit of normal. A cohort of 8 liver transplant recipients was studied, of whom 3 were classified as tolerant and 5 as non-tolerant. Donor-reactive T cell clones were identified using TCRbeta sequencing after a pre-transplant mixed lymphocyte reaction and were then followed in post-transplant blood. Blood samples were collected pre-transplant, pre-randomization before withdrawal, and post-randomization after either complete withdrawal or failed withdrawal. Three of the eight recipients were HCV-positive; the others were transplanted for non-autoimmune, non-viral indications. Until randomization at 12-24 months post-transplant, subjects were given standard immunosuppression, with no induction therapy.

Study-wide conclusions, independent of this receptor: Because no allograft tissue specimens were available, donor-reactive T cells may have migrated into the graft instead of being deleted. When repertoire turnover was taken into account, detection of donor-reactive sequences was significantly reduced in 7 of 8 subjects for CD4 and in 8 of 8 subjects for CD8. In most of the 8 subjects, regardless of tolerance or HCV status, circulating donor-reactive CD4 TCRbeta sequences dropped significantly post-transplant. Because of small, heterogeneous patient numbers and non-standardized post-transplant time points, the conclusions were only preliminary. In two subjects, low numbers of available donor cells limited the measurable donor-reactive repertoire. Donor-reactive sequences declined more than third party-reactive ones, suggesting partial antigen-specific deletion unrelated to withdrawal success.

High-throughput TCRbeta CDR3 sequencing of frozen genomic DNA was performed by immunoSEQ, including PCR amplification, mapping, bias correction and internal controls. On the study's bioinformatics: Only productive rearrangements were retained, and each unique TCRbeta sequence was defined by its CDR3 nucleotide sequence together with its V and J gene. For a sequence to be called donor-reactive, it needed a frequency of at least 0.01% and at least 5-fold expansion in CFSE-low cells compared with unstimulated pre-transplant cells. Minimum frequency thresholds were set for each subject on the basis of the unstimulated sample with the lowest template count, so that a detection power of at least 90% was ensured. Jensen-Shannon divergence between the top 1000 TCRbeta sequences post- versus pre-transplant served as the measure of repertoire turnover. Two-sided Fisher's exact tests were used to test for changes in how often donor-reactive sequences were detected. Imported from immuneACCESS, the table was reduced by TCRdb to in-frame sequences with V and J called. These copies leave out some clones; in studies compared against another copy, an unresolved V gene accounts for under half, and the cause of the remainder is not known. V, J and clone size reflect that table, while D and trimming were determined from the DNA. This sample is represented by 65,000 to 95,000 clones; 75% to 85% of them were singletons. The ten largest make up 0.55% to 0.75% of the sample.

Turning to this clone: Its antigen is not yet known. Base-call qualities are not available, and no considerably larger clone is one nucleotide away.

Read against the paper, the sample's time point label means: pre-transplant. Thawed unstimulated PBMCs were stained for CD3, CD4 and CD8 and FACS-sorted into CD3+CD4+ and CD3+CD8+ populations. All 8 studied subjects were randomized to immunosuppression withdrawal. The Qiagen DNeasy Blood and Tissue Kit was used for isolation of genomic DNA. The starting material was CD4+ T cells from blood, obtained before liver transplant. The receptor comes from a human donor who received a liver transplant.

The base sequence is TGTGCCAGCAGTGAGGAAGGCCGGGCTAGCGGACAGAATGAGCAGTTCTTC. Its translation reads: CASSEEGRASGQNEQFF. The receptor chain draws on TRBV25-1 and TRBJ2-1; the D segment could be TRBD2, given 7 matching bases. According to the germline V gene, CDR1 reads MGHDK and CDR2 reads SYGVNS. V is pared back by 3 bases and J by 7 bases, with 22 bases lying between the germline termini. Reading from cysteine to phenylalanine, the CDR3 counts 17 amino acids. Only the CDR3 DNA stays, 51 bases, in frame from base 1.